This is a list of T cell receptor beta chains from one sample in a study of cytomegalovirus exposure and HLA in healthy donors. Some clones are missing from TCRdb's copy, which holds only in-frame ones; the method was immunoSEQ multiplex PCR. The data show 75,000 to 100,000 clones, and the top ten clones hold over 1.2%. Sequencing was performed on PBMCs. These receptors originate from a woman aged 60-75 years in good health and CMV-seronegative. Both conserved end residues are part of each CDR3. D genes are given only for firm matches.

j_gene	d_gene	v_gene	CDR3nt	CDR3aa
TRBJ1-1	NA	TRBV7-6	TGTGCCAGCAGCTTAGAAAAAGGGGCTTTTCGGGCTTTCTTT	CASSLEKGAFRAFF
TRBJ2-3	TRBD2	TRBV28	TGTGCCAGCAGTTTAGGGCTAGCGGGAGGCACAGATACGCAGTATTTT	CASSLGLAGGTDTQYF
TRBJ2-7	TRBD1	TRBV6-1	TGTGCCAGCAGTGAGGGGACAGGGGGCCCAACCTACGAGCAGTACTTC	CASSEGTGGPTYEQYF
TRBJ2-1	NA	TRBV12-1	TGTGCCAGCAGCTTTGACGAGGAAATGGCGAATGAGCAGTTCTTC	CASSFDEEMANEQFF
TRBJ2-2	TRBD1	TRBV7-9	TGTGCCAGCAGTGGACAGGTCTATGGCGGGGAGCTGTTTTTT	CASSGQVYGGELFF
TRBJ1-2	NA	TRBV5-1	TGCGCCAGCAGCTTGGGGGCAAACTATGGCTACACCTTC	CASSLGANYGYTF
TRBJ1-1	TRBD1	TRBV7-6	TGTGCCAGCAGGGAAGGGACAGCCCGGGGCACTGAAGCTTTCTTT	CASREGTARGTEAFF
TRBJ1-2	TRBD1	TRBV18	TGTGCCAGCTCGCTAGACAGGGGATTGACTAACTATGGCTACACCTTC	CASSLDRGLTNYGYTF
TRBJ2-3	NA	TRBV11-3	TGTGCCAGCAGCTTCGGGGAGACTAGCACAGATACGCAGTATTTT	CASSFGETSTDTQYF
TRBJ2-2	NA	TRBV7-9	TGTGCCAGCAGCCGCGGGACTTCAAGGACGAACACCGGGGAGCTGTTTTTT	CASSRGTSRTNTGELFF
TRBJ1-1	NA	TRBV11-2	TGTGCCAGCAGCTTAATCCAGGGTTTCACTGAAGCTTTCTTT	CASSLIQGFTEAFF
TRBJ2-1	TRBD2	TRBV5-4	TGTGCCAGCAGCTCGTACCTAGCGGGAGGGCCCTACAATGAGCAGTTCTTC	CASSSYLAGGPYNEQFF
TRBJ2-5	TRBD2	TRBV4-2	TGTGCCAGCAGCCAAGAAAGGAGGCTAGCGGGGGGAGAGACCCAGTACTTC	CASSQERRLAGGETQYF
TRBJ2-2	NA	TRBV7-8	TGTGCCAGCAGCCCTCTAAAAACCGGGGAGCTGTTTTTT	CASSPLKTGELFF
TRBJ2-1	TRBD2	TRBV7-3	TGTGCCAGCAGCTACGGACTAGCGGGATTAGGAGAGCAGTTCTTC	CASSYGLAGLGEQFF
TRBJ2-4	TRBD1	TRBV2	TGTGCCAGCCTCCGGGACAGGGGGGAATTTTACTTC	CASLRDRGEFYF
TRBJ1-1	NA	TRBV5-1	TGCGCCAGCAGCTTGGCAGGCCGGGGGACTGAAGCTTTCTTT	CASSLAGRGTEAFF
TRBJ2-6	NA	TRBV2	TGTGCCACCGCGGTTGGGGCCAACGTCCTGACTTTC	CATAVGANVLTF